What follows describes a single T cell receptor (gamma chain). A single base is all that separates this from a far larger clone, so a read error is likely. Other nucleotide sequences in the sample specify the same CDR3. The CDR3 loop spans 14 amino acids. Trimming took 3 bases from V and 2 from J; bases not matched to a gene: 3. CDR1 and CDR2 from the germline V gene are EGSTGY and YDSYTSSV. These data originate in a study of gamma-delta T cells after stem cell transplantation. TCRdb reprocessed the RT-PCR reads through CATT. The top ten hold roughly 22% of the sample, which has roughly 3,700 gamma-chain clones, under 5% seen once.

This clonotype originated in a human donor. It is not recorded whose cells these are; they may come from a transplant donor. The chain joins TRGV4 to TRGJP2. Sequenced material: gamma-delta T cells. Here the CDR3 DNA reads TGTGCCACCTGGGATCGCAGTAGTGATTGGATCAAGACGTTT. It codes for CATWDRSSDWIKTF.